The T cell receptor beta chain under discussion was sequenced for a study of blood T cell repertoires in COVID-19. Study details: Donors in the United States, Italy and Spain gave samples during acute or convalescent COVID-19. T cells, B-cell-depleted T cells, or PBMCs provided the cDNA or gDNA that served as material.

Deletions cut 5 bases from V and 9 bases from J, with 17 bases between. This CDR3 is built from 14 residues. Germline V gene data show CDR1 as MNHNY and CDR2 as SVGAGI (reference sequence). In the original analysis: Reference gene primer amplification gave estimated nucleated cell counts. Method: immunoSEQ multiplex PCR; TCRdb's copy keeps in-frame clones and lacks some. The V and J calls and the clone size are those of that table, but D and trimming were determined from the DNA. The sample lists 150,000 to 190,000 clones; 70% to 90% were seen once. The receptor was isolated from a woman aged 65 to 85 with acute or convalescent COVID-19. The J gene is TRBJ1-5, the V gene TRBV6-6; weak D call: TRBD1 (6 bases). What was sequenced was peripheral blood. The DNA for the CDR3 is TGTGCCAGCAGTCGGGAGAGGGGGGGTGGGCCCCAGCATTTT. Translated: CASSRERGGGPQHF.